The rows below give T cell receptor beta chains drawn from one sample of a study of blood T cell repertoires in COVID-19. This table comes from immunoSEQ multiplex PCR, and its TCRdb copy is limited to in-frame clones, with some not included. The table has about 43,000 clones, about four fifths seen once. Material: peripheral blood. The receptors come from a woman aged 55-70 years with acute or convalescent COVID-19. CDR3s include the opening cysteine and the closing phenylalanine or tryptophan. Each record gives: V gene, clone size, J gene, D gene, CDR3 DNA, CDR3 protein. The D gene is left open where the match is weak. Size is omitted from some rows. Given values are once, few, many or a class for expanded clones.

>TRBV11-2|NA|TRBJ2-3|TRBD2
TGTGCCAGCAGCCCGCGGGGGACGACAGATACGCAGTATTTT
CASSPRGTTDTQYF
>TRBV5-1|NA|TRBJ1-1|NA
TGCGCCAGCAGCCCCGGAGGGGGGGAGACTGAAGCTTTCTTT
CASSPGGGETEAFF
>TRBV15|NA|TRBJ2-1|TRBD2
TGTGCCACCAGCACGAGCGGGGGGGCCTACAATGAGCAGTTCTTC
CATSTSGGAYNEQFF
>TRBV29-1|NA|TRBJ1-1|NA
TGCAGCGTTGGTCTGAGTGTCACTGAAGCTTTCTTT
CSVGLSVTEAFF
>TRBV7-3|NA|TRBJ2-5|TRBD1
TGTGCCAGCAGCCGATCGACAGGGGAAGAGACCCAGTACTTC
CASSRSTGEETQYF
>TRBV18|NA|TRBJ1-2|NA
TGTGCCAGCCTCCGGGGTCAGGAATGGGGAAGTGGCTACACCTTC
CASLRGQEWGSGYTF
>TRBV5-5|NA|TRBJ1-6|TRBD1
TGTGCCAGCTCCCCCCCAGGGGGCCGACCGGGTTCACCCCTCCACTTT
CASSPPGGRPGSPLHF
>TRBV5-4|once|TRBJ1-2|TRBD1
TGTGCCACCCAACATCCACGCGACAGGGGTTTCGATGGCTACACCTTC
CATQHPRDRGFDGYTF
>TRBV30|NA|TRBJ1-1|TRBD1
TGTGCCTGGAGTGAGGCCGGGACAGGGGTCACTGAAGCTTTCTTT
CAWSEAGTGVTEAFF
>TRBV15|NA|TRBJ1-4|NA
TGTGCCACCAGCAGAGATATGGGCAAACTGTTTTTT
CATSRDMGKLFF
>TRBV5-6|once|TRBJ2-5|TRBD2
TGTGCCAGCAGCTTGGTAGCGGGACGCCAAGAGACCCAGTACTTC
CASSLVAGRQETQYF
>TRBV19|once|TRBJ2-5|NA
TGTGCCAGTAGTATGGACACTATTCGGGAGACCCAGTACTTC
CASSMDTIRETQYF
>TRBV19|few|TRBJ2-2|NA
TGTGCCAGTAGGCGGGATCGTCGCGGCACCGGGGAGCTGTTTTTT
CASRRDRRGTGELFF
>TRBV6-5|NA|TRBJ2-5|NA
TGTGCCAGCAGTTACAGTGCTACTAGACAAGAGACCCAGTACTTC
CASSYSATRQETQYF
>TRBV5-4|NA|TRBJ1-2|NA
TGTGCCAGCAGCTTGGCCGCCGACAGCTATGGCTACACCTTC
CASSLAADSYGYTF
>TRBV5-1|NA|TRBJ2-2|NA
TGCGCCAGCAACCCCAGGGGCGTAGCGAACACCGGGGAGCTGTTTTTT
CASNPRGVANTGELFF
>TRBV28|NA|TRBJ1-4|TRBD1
TGTGCCAGCAGTTCGGGACAGGGAATTTCTCCTAATGAAAAACTGTTTTTT
CASSSGQGISPNEKLFF
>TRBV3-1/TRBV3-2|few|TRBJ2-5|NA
TGTGCCAGCAGCCAATACCGGGTTAGCGGACCCCAAGAGACCCAGTACTTC
CASSQYRVSGPQETQYF
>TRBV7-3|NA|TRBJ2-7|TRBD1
TGTGCCAGCAGCTTAAAGGACCCCCGGGGACAGATAAACCGAGACTACGAGCAGTACTTC
CASSLKDPRGQINRDYEQYF
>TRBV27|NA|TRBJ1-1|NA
TGTGCCAGCAGCTCCCCGGCGGGTATGGGCACTGAAGCTTTCTTT
CASSSPAGMGTEAFF
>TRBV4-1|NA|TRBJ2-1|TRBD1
TGCGCCAGCAGCCCGGGATCCCTCCGGGACAGGGACAATGAGCAGTTCTTC
CASSPGSLRDRDNEQFF
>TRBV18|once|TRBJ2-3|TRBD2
TGTGCCAGCTCACGTCGAGCGGGGAGTGCAGATACGCAGTATTTT
CASSRRAGSADTQYF
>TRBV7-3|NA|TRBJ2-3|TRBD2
TGTGCCAGCAGCCTGGGACTACCTAGTTCAGATACGCAGTATTTT
CASSLGLPSSDTQYF
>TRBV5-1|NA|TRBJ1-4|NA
TGCGCCAGCAGCCCGGTGACAGGTCGAAATGAAAAACTGTTTTTT
CASSPVTGRNEKLFF
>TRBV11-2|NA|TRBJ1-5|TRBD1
TGTGCCAGCAGCGCGGGACAGATACAGCCCCAGCATTTT
CASSAGQIQPQHF
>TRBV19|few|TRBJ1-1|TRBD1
TGTGCCAGTAGTAGAAGGGACAGACAAATGGAAGCTTTCTTT
CASSRRDRQMEAFF
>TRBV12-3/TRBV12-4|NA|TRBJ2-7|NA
TGTGCCAGCAGTCCACGAGGTAGAAACGAGCAGTACTTC
CASSPRGRNEQYF
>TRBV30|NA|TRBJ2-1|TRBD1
TGTGCTACGGACAGGAAAGTCAATGAGCAGTTCTTC
CATDRKVNEQFF
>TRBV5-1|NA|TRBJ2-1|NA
TGCGCCAGCAGCTTGCTAAACCGTGAGCAGTTCTTC
CASSLLNREQFF
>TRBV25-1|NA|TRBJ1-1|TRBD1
TGTGCCAGCAGTGAATTTGGACAGGGGGCTTTCACTGAAGCTTTCTTT
CASSEFGQGAFTEAFF
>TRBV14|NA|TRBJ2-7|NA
TGTGCCAGCAGCCAACGGCTGGCGGGAACCGAGCAGTACTTC
CASSQRLAGTEQYF
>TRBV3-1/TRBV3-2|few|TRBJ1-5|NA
TGTGCCAGCAGCCAAGTTCAAAATCAGCCCCAGCATTTT
CASSQVQNQPQHF
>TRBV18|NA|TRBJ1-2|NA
TGTGCCAGCTCACCGTACACAGGGCGCGAGAACTATGGCTACACCTTC
CASSPYTGRENYGYTF
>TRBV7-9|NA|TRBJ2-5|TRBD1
TGTGCCAGCAGCTTAGGCGACAGGGGGCTTAGGGAGACCCAGTACTTC
CASSLGDRGLRETQYF
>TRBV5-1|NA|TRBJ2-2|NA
TGCGCCAGCAGCCTCGACCCGGGCACCGGGGAGCTGTTTTTT
CASSLDPGTGELFF
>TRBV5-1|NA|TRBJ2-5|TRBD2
TGCGCCAGCAGCCCGACTAGCGGGAGTTTCCAAGAGACCCAGTACTTC
CASSPTSGSFQETQYF
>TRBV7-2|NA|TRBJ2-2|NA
TGTGCCAGCAGCTCCTTCACCGGGGAGCTGTTTTTT
CASSSFTGELFF
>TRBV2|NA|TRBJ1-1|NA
TGTGCCAGCAGCGCCCAGACAGGCAATGAAGCTTTCTTT
CASSAQTGNEAFF
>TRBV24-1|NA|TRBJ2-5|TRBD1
TGTGCCACCAGTGATTTGGCGGGGACAGGCCAAGAGACCCAGTACTTC
CATSDLAGTGQETQYF
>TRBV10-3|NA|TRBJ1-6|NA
TGTGCCATCGGTACAGGGATGGGTTCACCCCTCCACTTT
CAIGTGMGSPLHF